The 21 T cell receptor beta chains below come from one sample, sequenced in a study of immune evolution from preneoplasia to lung adenocarcinoma. The repertoire was sequenced with immunoSEQ multiplex PCR; TCRdb's copy has only in-frame clones and lacks some. Counted here are about 7,400 clones, roughly 77% occurring once; the ten biggest clones make up around 8%. Sequenced sample: FFPE minimally invasive lung adenocarcinoma tissue. All receptors derive from a person aged 70 to 79 with lung adenocarcinoma.

The chain uses TRBV5-1 and TRBJ2-7, with no clear D. CDR1 is SGHRS, CDR2 YFSETQ, per germline. The CDR3 spans 14 residues. V gave up 0 bases and J gave up 2 bases, with 9 bases separating them. The CDR3: CASSLVGLAYEQYF. The DNA for the CDR3 is TGCGCCAGCAGCTTGGTAGGCCTAGCCTACGAGCAGTACTTC.

The chain is built from TRBV28 and TRBJ2-7; TRBD1 agrees at 7 bases. Germline V gene data show CDR1 as MDHEN and CDR2 as SYDVKM. The CDR3 has 16 amino acids. Unmatched junction bases numbered 11, after V lost 6 bases and J lost 0 bases. The CDR3 sequence: CASRGPGGGSSYEQYF. The CDR3 DNA reads as TGTGCCAGCAGGGGGCCAGGGGGTGGTAGCTCCTACGAGCAGTACTTC.

V gene TRBV7-9 combines with J gene TRBJ1-5; D remains ambiguous. This CDR3 region has 14 residues. V was shortened by 1 base and J by 0 bases, with 4 bases between the two germline ends. Per the germline V gene, CDR1 is SEHNR and CDR2 is FQNEAQ (reference sequence). The CDR3 sequence is CASSLGNSNQPQHF. The CDR3 DNA is TGTGCCAGCAGCTTAGGAAATAGCAATCAGCCCCAGCATTTT. Complete variable domain (other parts from reference TRBV7-9 and TRBJ1-5): DTGVSQNPRHKITKRGQNVTFRCDPISEHNRLYWYRQTLGQGPEFLTYFQNEAQLEKSRLLSDRFSAERPKGSFSTLEIQRTEQGDSAMYLCASSLGNSNQPQHFGDGTRLSIL.

The genes are TRBV7-8 and TRBJ1-3, with no clear D. The ends were cut back, 0 bases at V and 2 bases at J, with 14 bases in the middle. The CDR3 spans 17 residues. The germline CDR1 and CDR2 sequences are SGHVS and FQNEAQ. The CDR3: CASSLANGPGPGNTIYF. CDR3 bases: TGTGCCAGCAGCTTAGCAAATGGACCGGGCCCTGGAAACACCATATATTTT.

The chain combines TRBV6-1 with TRBJ2-7; D is perhaps TRBD2 (5 bases). Between the trimmed V and J ends, which lost 2 bases and 7 bases, there was a span of 6 bases. In germline, CDR1 is MNHNS, CDR2 SASEGT. The CDR3 spans 11 residues. The CDR3 reads CASSEPGEQYF. The CDR3, as DNA: TGTGCCAGCAGTGAACCGGGAGAGCAGTACTTC.

The rearrangement links TRBV27 to TRBJ2-7, with 9 bases lining up with TRBD1. The V and J ends lost 6 bases and 5 bases, in that order; junction bases with no gene match: 5. Germline CDR1 reads MNHEY; CDR2 reads SMNVEV (reference sequence). The CDR3 spans 13 residues. DNA for the CDR3: TGTGCCAGCAGGACAGGGGGAGTTAACGAGCAGTACTTC. It yields the protein CASRTGGVNEQYF.

The chain uses TRBV5-1 and TRBJ1-1; no clear D gene. This CDR3 is built from 13 residues. Trimming cost V 2 bases and J 3 bases, with 8 bases left between them. Germline V gene lookup returns CDR1 SGHRS and CDR2 YFSETQ. CDR3 in amino acids: CASSFGGDTEAFF. The CDR3 DNA reads as TGCGCCAGCAGCTTCGGAGGCGACACTGAAGCTTTCTTT.

This rearrangement joins TRBV9 to TRBJ1-2, with TRBD1 identical over 7 bases. The V segment lost 4 bases and the J segment 4 bases; nucleotides outside the gene matches: 7. The V gene's germline CDR1 is SGDLS and CDR2 YYNGEE. This CDR3 is built from 14 residues. CDR3 sequence reads: CASSRTGRSYGYTF. The CDR3 coding sequence is TGTGCCAGCAGCCGGACAGGACGGAGCTATGGCTACACCTTC.

The V and J genes are TRBV5-6 and TRBJ2-3; 9 nucleotides line up with TRBD2. The V and J ends lost 4 bases and 2 bases, in that order; junction bases with no gene match: 8. The CDR3 runs 16 residues. CDR1 is SGHDT, CDR2 YYEEEE, per germline. The DNA for the CDR3 is TGTGCCAGCAGCGCACTAGCGGGCCCTATCACAGATACGCAGTATTTT. Residues: CASSALAGPITDTQYF.

This sequence joins TRBV9 and TRBJ2-7; TRBD1 agrees at 9 bases. The germline V gene encodes CDR1 SGDLS and CDR2 YYNGEE. This CDR3 is built from 15 residues. J gave up 7 bases and V 3 bases, and 11 bases lay outside the gene matches. The CDR3 sequence: CASSAPGTGRMEQYF. CDR3 nucleotide sequence: TGTGCCAGCAGCGCGCCCGGGACAGGGAGAATGGAGCAGTACTTC.

This chain connects TRBV7-9 to TRBJ1-4, with D hard to call. CDR3 size: 15 residues. V lost 5 bases, J lost 0 bases, and 10 bases lay in between. Germline lookup yields CDR1 SEHNR and CDR2 FQNEAQ (reference sequence). Here the CDR3 reads CASSQSSATNEKLFF. The CDR3 nucleotides read TGTGCCAGCAGCCAGAGTTCTGCAACTAATGAAAAACTGTTTTTT.

This chain connects TRBV28 to TRBJ2-7; D is unclear. Germline CDR1 reads MDHEN; CDR2 reads SYDVKM. The CDR3 is 13 amino acids. V lost 2 bases, J lost 7 bases, and 12 bases lay in between. CDR3 protein: CASSLAGSWEQYF. The CDR3 DNA follows: TGTGCCAGCAGTTTAGCAGGTTCTTGGGAGCAGTACTTC.

This sequence joins TRBV9 and TRBJ2-3, with D unresolved. Germline V CDR1 and CDR2: SGDLS, YYNGEE. V lost 0 bases, J lost 4 bases, and 3 bases lay in between. This CDR3 is built from 12 residues. CDR3 bases: TGTGCCAGCAGCGTAGGAGCAGATACGCAGTATTTT. This translates into CASSVGADTQYF.

The V and J genes are TRBV7-6 and TRBJ2-6, with 9 bases matching TRBD1. The CDR3 extends over 19 amino acids. CDR1 is SGHVS and CDR2 is FNYEAQ in the germline V gene. Germline trimming cut 1 base from V and 4 bases from J; bases unmatched to any gene: 11. The CDR3, as DNA: TGTGCCAGCAGCTTAGAAGGGACAGGGTACTTAACGGGGGCCAACGTCCTGACTTTC. It codes for CASSLEGTGYLTGANVLTF.

The V and J genes are TRBV28 and TRBJ2-1; TRBD2 aligns across 7 bases. V shed 5 bases and J 2 bases; nucleotides not matched to a gene: 3. Germline V CDR1 and CDR2: MDHEN, SYDVKM. The CDR3 loop spans 14 amino acids. The CDR3 region has the DNA TGTGCCAGCAGTAGCGGGGCAACCTACAATGAGCAGTTCTTC. Its translation: CASSSGATYNEQFF.

The J gene is TRBJ1-4, the V gene TRBV6-1; D is possibly TRBD1 (6 bases). Germline V gene sequence: CDR1 MNHNS, CDR2 SASEGT. The CDR3 length is 13 residues. Trimming left V 4 bases short and J 7 bases short, with 10 bases between. The CDR3 reads CASSATGSEKLFF. The CDR3 nucleotides read TGTGCCAGCAGTGCCACAGGGAGTGAAAAACTGTTTTTT.

The J gene is TRBJ1-2, the V gene TRBV7-8; D not resolved. CDR3 size: 14 residues. Trimming stripped 5 bases from V and 4 bases from J, with 14 bases between. CDR1 SGHVS and CDR2 FQNEAQ come from the germline V gene. CDR3 nucleotides: TGTGCCAGCAGCCCTTCTAACGCGGGCTATGGCTACACCTTC. Protein sequence: CASSPSNAGYGYTF.

The chain combines TRBV6-5 with TRBJ2-5; 14 bases map to TRBD2. With 6 bases clipped from V and 5 bases from J, the junction kept 5 bases outside the gene matches. This CDR3 spans 15 amino acids. The germline V gene has CDR1 MNHEY and CDR2 SVGAGI. CDR3 nucleotide sequence: TGTGCCAGCAGAAGGACTAGCGGGAGGCGGGAGACCCAGTACTTC. As protein: CASRRTSGRRETQYF.

The chain combines TRBV5-8 with TRBJ2-3, with a possible D match to TRBD2 (5 bases). In germline, CDR1 is SGHTS, CDR2 YDEGEE. The CDR3 sequence is 13 residues long. Trimming shortened V by 1 base and J by 4 bases, and 7 bases separated the two germline ends. The chain's CDR3 is CASSLTGSDTQYF. The CDR3, as DNA: TGTGCCAGCAGCTTGACGGGATCAGATACGCAGTATTTT. The full variable domain, rest sourced from reference TRBV5-8 and TRBJ2-3, is EAGVTQSPTHLIKTRGQQATLRCSPISGHTSVYWYQQALGLGLQFLLWYDEGEERNRGNFPPRFSGRQFPNYSSELNVNALELEDSALYLCASSLTGSDTQYFGPGTRLTVL.

The genes are TRBV9 and TRBJ2-7; maybe TRBD2 (6 bases). CDR3 length equals 15 residues. Germline-derived CDR1 and CDR2 are SGDLS and YYNGEE. Trimming took 2 bases from V and 6 from J, leaving 18 bases between them. This CDR3 is CASSVGPRGNSEQYF. CDR3 DNA sequence: TGTGCCAGCAGCGTGGGCCCCCGCGGGAACTCCGAGCAGTACTTC.

V is TRBV30 and J is TRBJ2-3; no firm D call. From germline, CDR1 is GTSNPN and CDR2 SVGIG (reference sequence). There are 15 residues in the CDR3. V lost 1 base, J lost 0 bases, and 11 bases lay in between. For the CDR3, the DNA is TGTGCCTGGAGTGCCTGGGGTACTAGCACAGATACGCAGTATTTT. Its protein product is CAWSAWGTSTDTQYF. The full variable domain, rest sourced from reference TRBV30 and TRBJ2-3, is SQTIHQWPATLVQPVGSPLSLECTVEGTSNPNLYWYRQAAGRGLQLLFYSVGIGQISSEVPQNLSASRPQDRQFILSSKKLLLSDSGFYLCAWSAWGTSTDTQYFGPGTRLTVL.